These 8 T cell receptor beta chains were sequenced from one sample in a study of OX40 agonist ivuxolimab in advanced cancers. Some clones are missing from TCRdb's copy, which holds only in-frame ones; the method was immunoSEQ multiplex PCR. This sample yields roughly 6,300 clones, of which around four fifths are seen a single time; 20% to 25% belongs to the top ten. This specimen was CD4+ or CD8+ T cells sorted from blood, taken in a trial of the OX40 agonist ivuxolimab. The receptors originated from an adult with an advanced solid tumor such as melanoma, head and neck, liver or kidney cancer.

V and J are TRBV28 and TRBJ1-5; TRBD1 aligns across 9 bases. The germline CDR1 and CDR2 sequences are MDHEN and SYDVKM. J was trimmed by 0 bases and V by 6 bases; bases with no gene match: 9. This CDR3 region has 17 residues. CDR3 sequence: CASSPGQGFYSNQPQHF. CDR3 DNA sequence: TGTGCCAGCAGCCCGGGACAGGGTTTTTATAGCAATCAGCCCCAGCATTTT.

The chain links TRBV2 to TRBJ2-7; a weak D match, TRBD1 (5 bases). The germline V and J ends were trimmed by 3 bases and 2 bases, with 8 bases remaining between them. This CDR3 contains 13 residues. Germline CDR1 is SNHLY and CDR2 is FYNNEI. CDR3 amino acids: CASSEDTTYEQYF. The CDR3 bases are TGTGCCAGCAGTGAGGACACCACCTACGAGCAGTACTTC.

This clone was found a few times. The chain is built from TRBV29-1 and TRBJ1-1; possibly TRBD1 for D (6 bases). CDR3 length: 14 amino acids. V was clipped by 4 bases and J by 1 base, with 13 bases between them. CDR1 and CDR2 from the germline V gene are SQVTM and ANQGSEA. The CDR3 protein is CSVVGGMGNTEAFF. The CDR3 nucleotides are TGCAGCGTTGTAGGGGGAATGGGGAACACTGAAGCTTTCTTT.

In DNA form, the CDR3 reads TGTGCCAGCAGTTACTCGAACGAGCAGTACTTC. Translating it yields CASSYSNEQYF. V gene TRBV6-6 combines with J gene TRBJ2-7; D is ambiguous. Germline V lookup: CDR1 MNHNY, CDR2 SVGAGI (reference sequence). This CDR3 is built from 11 residues. The germline V and J ends were trimmed by 0 bases and 5 bases, with 2 bases remaining between them.

This clone was counted only a few times. The chain employs TRBV10-1 and TRBJ1-2, with D hard to call. The CDR3 loop spans 13 amino acids. Between the trimmed V and J ends, which lost 4 bases and 0 bases, there was a span of 6 bases. Germline V lookup: CDR1 WNHNN, CDR2 SYGVQD (reference sequence). In DNA, the CDR3 is TGCGCCAGCAGTGGTTTGGCTAACTATGGCTACACCTTC. The encoded protein is CASSGLANYGYTF.

The V gene is TRBV19, the J gene TRBJ2-1, with 8 bases matching TRBD2. This CDR3 has 16 residues. With V trimmed by 3 bases and J by 0 bases, 4 bases remained unmatched. Germline values: CDR1 LNHDA, CDR2 SQIVND (reference sequence). CDR3 amino acids: CASSITSGSSYNEQFF. CDR3 DNA sequence: TGTGCCAGTAGTATTACTAGCGGCAGCTCCTACAATGAGCAGTTCTTC.

The chain is built from TRBV6-5 and TRBJ1-1, with D tentatively TRBD1 (5 bases). Germline CDR1 and CDR2: MNHEY and SVGAGI. The CDR3 has 13 residues. V lost 7 bases and J 4 bases, leaving 13 bases between the germline ends. The CDR3 protein is CASTPRGGTEAFF. CDR3 coding DNA: TGTGCCAGCACCCCCCGGGGGGGCACTGAAGCTTTCTTT.

This clone is deemed medium-sized (0.01 to 0.1%). This chain connects TRBV27 to TRBJ2-7, with no clear D. In germline, CDR1 is MNHEY, CDR2 SMNVEV (reference sequence). This CDR3 is 13 amino acids long. V was cut by 6 bases and J by 4 bases, with 13 bases left in between. Here the CDR3 reads CASSSPEGYEQYF. Written as DNA, the CDR3 is TGTGCCAGCAGCTCACCCGAAGGGTACGAGCAGTACTTC.